These 32 T cell receptor beta chains were sequenced from one sample in a study of regulatory T cells in long-lasting Graves disease. Arm-PCR of CDR3 regions and iRepertoire HTBI primers were the basis on which TCR beta libraries were built. Each CDR3 protein is one row after TCRdb ran MiXCR on the multiplex PCR reads. Of 360,000 or so distinct CDR3 sequences in the sample, about 12% are singletons; the top ten hold 18%. Documented time point: newly diagnosed GD, antithyroid drugs for less than 3 months. With RNA extracted from PBMCs as input, the TCR library was made. These data also formed part of another study, on T cells in Graves' hyperthyroidism and ophthalmopathy.

Here the sequenced sample was peripheral blood mononuclear cells (PBMCs), taken at new diagnosis, from a patient treated with antithyroid drugs. The receptors stem from a woman between 18 and 29 years old with Graves disease.

Ten or more counts support this clonotype. The CDR3 region is CASIPGQATQETQYF. The CDR3 DNA sequence: TGTGCCAGCATCCCGGGACAGGCCACCCAAGAGACCCAGTACTTC. The chain is built from TRBV12-3 or TRBV12-4 and TRBJ2-5, with 8 bases lining up with TRBD1. The V segment lost 7 bases and the J segment 1 base; nucleotides outside the gene matches: 8. The CDR3 covers 15 residues.

This clonotype was seen at least ten times. The genes are TRBV9 and TRBJ2-6; the D gene is possibly TRBD2 (7 bases). Trimming left V 7 bases short and J 2 bases short, with 16 bases between. This CDR3 has 16 residues. Germline V gene data show CDR1 as SGDLS and CDR2 as YYNGEE. The CDR3 coding sequence is TGTGCCAGCGGAATCTCGGGGGGCGCTGGGGCCAACGTCCTGACTTTC. Translated, it gives CASGISGGAGANVLTF.

This clonotype was observed a few times. This may be a read error, as it is one base from a much larger clone. The CDR3 nucleotides read TGTGCCAGCAGTCGGGCGGGCACGGACACTGAAGCTTTCTTT. Translation: CASSRAGTDTEAFF. This chain connects TRBV12-3 or TRBV12-4 to TRBJ1-1, with D uncertain. The CDR3 is 14 residues long. V dropped 5 bases and J dropped 3 bases, with 13 bases sitting between them.

This clonotype was seen repeatedly, ten times or more. An end of the junction differs from the germline gene, which may be a read error. This chain connects TRBV2 to TRBJ1-5; TRBD1 might be the D (6 bases). CDR1 is SNHLY and CDR2 is FYNNEI in the germline V gene. CDR3 length: 16 residues. CDR3 nucleotides: TGTGCCAGCAGGAAGGAGGGGGTCGGAAAAAATCAGCCCCGGCATTTT. Residues: CASRKEGVGKNQPRHF.

This clonotype was recorded at least ten times. The chain combines TRBV10-3 with TRBJ2-5; weak D call: TRBD2 (5 bases). Germline CDR1 reads ENHRY; CDR2 reads SYGVKD. Trimming took off 10 bases at V and 4 bases at J, with 16 bases between the two ends. CDR3 size: 13 residues. CDR3 DNA sequence: TGTGCCACCGGGCCCGCTGAGGGAGAGACCCAGTACTTC. Its translation: CATGPAEGETQYF.

This clonotype was seen many times. J is TRBJ2-6 and V is TRBV3-1; D possibly corresponds to TRBD1 (5 bases). The CDR3 contains 17 residues. Germline CDR1 is LGHDT and CDR2 is YNNKEL (reference sequence). V was pared by 0 bases and J by 0 bases, with 9 bases between. CDR3 sequence (DNA): TGTGCCAGCAGCCAAGATTGGGGCAACTCTGGGGCCAACGTCCTGACTTTC. This codes for CASSQDWGNSGANVLTF. The variable domain in full, with the rest retrieved from reference TRBV3-1 and TRBJ2-6, is DTAVSQTPKYLVTQMGNDKSIKCEQNLGHDTMYWYKQDSKKFLKIMFSYNNKELIINETVPNRFSPKSPDKAHLNLHINSLELGDSAVYFCASSQDWGNSGANVLTFGAGSRLTVL.

This clonotype was seen more than once but under ten times. The V call is TRBV20-1, the J call TRBJ1-4; unclear D gene. V lost 7 bases, J lost 6 bases, and 9 bases lay in between. The CDR3 consists of 11 residues. Germline CDR1 is DFQATT and CDR2 is SNEGSKA (reference sequence). The CDR3 sequence: CSVGGYEKLFF. Here the CDR3 DNA reads TGCAGTGTAGGAGGGTATGAAAAACTGTTTTTT.

This clonotype has more than one count but fewer than ten. The chain links TRBV5-4 to TRBJ1-4; 7 nucleotides agree with TRBD1. Germline CDR1 SGHNT, CDR2 YYREEE (reference sequence). Trimming removed 4 bases from V and 6 bases from J; junction bases left unmatched: 3. This CDR3 has 13 amino acids. Here the CDR3 DNA reads TGTGCCAGCAGCGCCGGGACAGATGAAAAACTGTTTTTT. The encoded protein is CASSAGTDEKLFF. The variable domain in full, completed from reference TRBV5-4 and TRBJ1-4, reads ETGVTQSPTHLIKTRGQQVTLRCSSQSGHNTVSWYQQALGQGPQFIFQYYREEENGRGNFPPRFSGLQFPNYSSELNVNALELDDSALYLCASSAGTDEKLFFGSGTQLSVL.

Only a few counts were recorded for this clonotype. The V and J genes are TRBV9 and TRBJ2-1, with 8 bases lining up with TRBD2. The CDR3 is 15 residues long. V dropped 0 bases and J dropped 2; count of bases not matched to a gene: 1. CDR1 is SGDLS and CDR2 is YYNGEE in the germline V gene. The CDR3 spells CASSVDGRAYNEQFF. CDR3 nucleotides: TGTGCCAGCAGCGTAGACGGGAGGGCCTACAATGAGCAGTTCTTC. Together with reference TRBV9 and TRBJ2-1, the CDR3 gives the full variable domain: DSGVTQTPKHLITATGQRVTLRCSPRSGDLSVYWYQQSLDQGLQFLIQYYNGEERAKGNILERFSAQQFPDLHSELNLSSLELGDSALYFCASSVDGRAYNEQFFGPGTRLTVL.

There are many counts of this clonotype. The genes are TRBV10-3 and TRBJ2-3; 7 positions agree with TRBD1. The CDR3 has 15 residues. Germline V CDR1 and CDR2: ENHRY, SYGVKD. The J segment lost 4 bases and the V segment lost 6 bases, leaving 10 bases of the junction unmatched. The CDR3 DNA reads as TGTGCCATCAGACAGCAGGGACAGTTCCCAGATACGCAGTATTTT. Its translation: CAIRQQGQFPDTQYF.

This clonotype was counted only a few times. This rearrangement joins TRBV6-2 or TRBV6-3 to TRBJ2-5, with a weak D call TRBD2 (6 bases). The germline V and J ends were trimmed by 2 bases and 9 bases, with 13 bases remaining between them. The CDR3 is 13 residues long. Germline-derived CDR1 and CDR2 are MNHEY and SVGEGT. The chain's CDR3 is CASSYRRGLAQYF. The CDR3 DNA is TGTGCCAGCAGTTACCGGAGGGGTCTGGCCCAGTACTTC.

Many counts were recorded for this clonotype. The CDR3 spells CSASPTSEFYNEQFF. The DNA of the CDR3 is TGCAGTGCTAGTCCCACTAGCGAGTTCTACAATGAGCAGTTCTTC. The chain employs TRBV20-1 and TRBJ2-1, with 7 bases lining up with TRBD2. CDR1 is DFQATT, CDR2 SNEGSKA, per germline (reference sequence). The CDR3 runs to 15 residues. The V segment lost 3 bases and the J segment 3 bases; nucleotides outside the gene matches: 8.

This clonotype was counted many times. The gene calls are TRBV18 and TRBJ2-7, with 7 bases fitting TRBD2. CDR1 is KGHSH and CDR2 is LQKENI in the germline V gene. The length of the CDR3 is 14 residues. Trimming cost V 3 bases and J 3 bases; bases outside gene matches: 5. In DNA, the CDR3 is TGTGCCAGCTCACCGGCGGGAGAGCTCTACGAGCAGTACTTC. It codes for CASSPAGELYEQYF.

This clonotype was seen more than once but under ten times. V usage is TRBV11-2 and J usage is TRBJ2-7; 12 bases map to TRBD2. Germline CDR1 and CDR2: SGHAT and FQNNGV. Trimming cost V 5 bases and J 5 bases; bases outside gene matches: 7. The CDR3 spans 15 residues. CDR3 DNA sequence: TGTGCCAGCAGCCCACGACTAGCGGGAGAGAACGAGCAGTACTTC. This encodes CASSPRLAGENEQYF. Based on the CDR3 plus reference TRBV11-2 and TRBJ2-7, the full variable domain is EAGVAQSPRYKIIEKRQSVAFWCNPISGHATLYWYQQILGQGPKLLIQFQNNGVVDDSQLPKDRFSAERLKGVDSTLKIQPAKLEDSAVYLCASSPRLAGENEQYFGPGTRLTVT.

This clonotype has ten or more counts. The chain uses TRBV20-1 and TRBJ2-1; D possibly corresponds to TRBD2 (5 bases). Germline CDR1 is DFQATT and CDR2 is SNEGSKA (reference sequence). This CDR3 region has 15 residues. With 1 base removed from V and 4 bases from J, the gap between germline ends came to 14 bases. CDR3 sequence (DNA): TGCAGTGCTAGAGTTCTCGGTAGCGATTACAATGAGCAGTTCTTC. This sequence encodes CSARVLGSDYNEQFF.

V usage is TRBV5-5 and J usage is TRBJ2-5; 10 positions agree with TRBD1. The CDR3 loop spans 17 amino acids. Germline lookup yields CDR1 SGHKS and CDR2 YYEKEE (reference sequence). The J segment lost 5 bases and the V segment lost 0 bases, leaving 10 bases of the junction unmatched. The CDR3 nucleotides are TGTGCCAGCAGCTTGGAGTTTGGACAGGGGGACGTGGAGACCCAGTACTTC. As protein: CASSLEFGQGDVETQYF.

This clonotype was seen ten or more times. In nucleotides, the CDR3 is TGTGCCAGCACCGAGCAGGGGGCCACTGAAGCTTTCTTT. Protein sequence: CASTEQGATEAFF. J is TRBJ1-1 and V is TRBV6-1; 8 nucleotides match TRBD1. Germline values: CDR1 MNHNS, CDR2 SASEGT. Trimming took 7 bases from V and 4 from J; bases not matched to a gene: 5. CDR3 length: 13 residues.

This clonotype was detected ten times or more. The genes are TRBV2 and TRBJ2-2; TRBD2 matches at 8 bases. With V trimmed by 3 bases and J by 6 bases, 6 bases remained unmatched. The CDR3 contains 15 residues. Germline V lookup: CDR1 SNHLY, CDR2 FYNNEI. The CDR3 reads CASSDSGTASGELFF. Here the CDR3 DNA reads TGTGCCAGCAGTGATAGCGGGACGGCATCCGGGGAGCTGTTTTTT.

This rearrangement joins TRBV20-1 to TRBJ1-1; 12 positions agree with TRBD1. V was clipped by 6 bases and J by 10 bases; unmatched bases: 15. The length of the CDR3 is 15 residues. Germline CDR1 is DFQATT and CDR2 is SNEGSKA (reference sequence). The CDR3 region has the DNA TGCAGTGCCGCCATTCCCCGGGACAGGGGGCGTATAGCTTTCTTT. It yields the protein CSAAIPRDRGRIAFF.

This clonotype has at least ten counts. V usage is TRBV12-3 or TRBV12-4 and J usage is TRBJ1-2; D not resolved. The V and J ends lost 4 bases and 5 bases respectively, with 11 bases between them. The CDR3 is made up of 13 amino acids. CDR3 DNA: TGTGCCAGCAGTTCGACCCAGGTATATGGCTACACCTTC. Translating gives CASSSTQVYGYTF.

V usage is TRBV20-1 and J usage is TRBJ2-5; D unclear. V lost 2 bases, J lost 8 bases, and 24 bases lay in between. The length of the CDR3 is 16 residues. CDR1 DFQATT and CDR2 SNEGSKA come from the germline V gene (reference sequence). CDR3 residues: CSARTLTWPARRTQYF. The CDR3 region has the DNA TGCAGTGCTAGAACTCTAACCTGGCCCGCACGTCGAACCCAGTACTTC.

With respect to this clonotype: A read error may be the cause here, since a much bigger clone is one base away. This chain's CDR3 is CASNLLLMNTEAFF. The CDR3 nucleotides read TGTGCCAGCAACTTACTTCTCATGAACACTGAAGCTTTCTTT. This chain joins TRBV7-9 and TRBJ1-1; D ambiguous. The CDR3 is 14 amino acids. Germline loops: CDR1 SEHNR, CDR2 FQNEAQ (reference sequence).

There are many counts of this clonotype. The chain uses TRBV6-2 or TRBV6-3 and TRBJ2-2; no definite D call. Germline CDR1 and CDR2: MNHEY and SVGEGT. The germline V and J ends were trimmed by 0 bases and 3 bases, with 8 bases remaining between them. CDR3 length: 15 amino acids. The CDR3 coding sequence is TGTGCCAGCAGTTACTCAGGCAGTGACACCGGGGAGCTGTTTTTT. It yields the protein CASSYSGSDTGELFF.

This clonotype showed up many times. The rearrangement uses TRBV11-2 and TRBJ1-1; D might be TRBD1 (5 bases). The CDR3 sequence is 14 residues long. V was cut by 3 bases and J by 0 bases, with 8 bases left in between. CDR1 is SGHAT and CDR2 is FQNNGV in the germline V gene. The CDR3 nucleotides read TGTGCCAGCAGCTTTTTGGACATGAACACTGAAGCTTTCTTT. Its protein product is CASSFLDMNTEAFF.

This clonotype was found a few times. The rearrangement links TRBV20-1 to TRBJ2-1, with 11 bases matching TRBD2. The germline gives CDR1 DFQATT, CDR2 SNEGSKA (reference sequence). The length of the CDR3 is 17 residues. The ends lost 1 base at V and 7 bases at J; junction bases unmatched: 12. This chain's CDR3 is CSARATSGRLYRNEQFF. CDR3 sequence (DNA): TGCAGTGCTAGAGCTACTAGCGGGAGACTTTATCGTAATGAGCAGTTCTTC.

This clonotype was seen many times. This chain connects TRBV2 to TRBJ2-5; no clear D gene. The CDR3 has 11 residues. The germline V and J ends were trimmed by 7 bases and 8 bases, with 11 bases remaining between them. Per the germline V gene, CDR1 is SNHLY and CDR2 is FYNNEI. The CDR3 DNA follows: TGTGCCAGCATTAGAATACCAACCCAGTACTTC. Protein: CASIRIPTQYF.

The chain has TRBV6-2 or TRBV6-3 and TRBJ1-6, with TRBD1 as a possible D gene (5 bases). The CDR3 is 13 amino acids. Germline assignment: CDR1 MNHEY and CDR2 SVGEGT. V lost 7 bases to trimming and J lost 4 bases, with 8 bases between them. Here the CDR3 reads CASMGQYNSPLHF. DNA for the CDR3: TGTGCCAGCATGGGGCAATATAATTCACCCCTCCACTTT.

The chain has TRBV2 and TRBJ2-2; D not resolved. V lost 5 bases to trimming and J lost 8 bases, with 9 bases between them. In germline, CDR1 is SNHLY, CDR2 FYNNEI. The CDR3 runs to 12 residues. The chain's CDR3 is CASSPAWGELFF. CDR3 coding DNA: TGTGCCAGCAGTCCAGCCTGGGGGGAGCTGTTTTTT.

In its sample, this clonotype was seen many times. The rearrangement uses TRBV5-1 and TRBJ1-1, with D possibly TRBD1 on 5 matching bases. The V gene lost 0 bases and the J gene lost 7 bases, with 13 bases spanning the gap. Germline assignment: CDR1 SGHRS and CDR2 YFSETQ. The CDR3 consists of 14 residues. The CDR3 protein is CASSLAGESFEAFF. For the CDR3, the DNA is TGCGCCAGCAGCTTGGCGGGGGAGTCGTTTGAAGCTTTCTTT.

This clonotype was detected a few times. A single base separates this from a much larger clone, so it may be a read error. The rearrangement links TRBV12-3 or TRBV12-4 to TRBJ1-1; 7 nucleotides match TRBD1. V lost 2 bases and J lost 6; bases outside the gene matches: 6. The CDR3 is 14 residues long. CDR3 amino acids: CASSLLDRRSEAFF. CDR3 bases: TGTGCCAGCAGTTTACTGGACAGGCGCTCTGAAGCTTTCTTT.

This clonotype was counted at least ten times. This chain joins TRBV3-1 and TRBJ2-1; 12 bases agree with TRBD2. The length of the CDR3 is 13 residues. Losses at the gene ends were 1 base for V and 15 bases for J; bases not matched to a gene: 4. Germline CDR1 and CDR2: LGHDT and YNNKEL (reference sequence). The CDR3 DNA sequence: TGTGCCAGCAGCCAAGCGGGACTAGCGGGCACGTTCTTC. This sequence encodes CASSQAGLAGTFF.

Only a few counts were recorded for this clonotype. The V and J genes are TRBV5-4 and TRBJ2-2; possible D gene TRBD2, 6 bases. This CDR3 spans 15 amino acids. CDR1 is SGHNT, CDR2 YYREEE, per germline (reference sequence). CDR3 sequence (DNA): TGTGTCAACTCAGGCCGGTCGGGGGACTCCGGGGAGCTGTTTTTT. This gives the protein CVNSGRSGDSGELFF.